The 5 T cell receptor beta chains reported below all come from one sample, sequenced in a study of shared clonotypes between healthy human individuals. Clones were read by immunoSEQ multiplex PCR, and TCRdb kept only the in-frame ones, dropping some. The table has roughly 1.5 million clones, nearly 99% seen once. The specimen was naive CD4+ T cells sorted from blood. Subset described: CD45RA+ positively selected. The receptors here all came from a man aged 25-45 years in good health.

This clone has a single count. As DNA, the CDR3 is TGTGCCAGCAGCCAAGCCAGGACAGCTACTAGACTGAACACTGAAGCTTTCTTT. It specifies CASSQARTATRLNTEAFF. The gene calls are TRBV14 and TRBJ1-1; a weak D match, TRBD1 (6 bases). Looked up from germline, CDR1 is SGHDN and CDR2 is FVKESK. CDR3 length: 18 residues. Trimming shortened V by 1 base and J by 0 bases, and 18 bases separated the two germline ends.

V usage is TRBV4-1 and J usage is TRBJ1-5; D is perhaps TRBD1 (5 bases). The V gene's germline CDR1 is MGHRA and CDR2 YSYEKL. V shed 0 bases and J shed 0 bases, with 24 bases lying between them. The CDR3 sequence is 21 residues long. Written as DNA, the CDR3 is TGCGCCAGCAGCCAAGATTTCGAGGCCAGGGCACCCGCATATAGCAATCAGCCCCAGCATTTT. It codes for CASSQDFEARAPAYSNQPQHF.

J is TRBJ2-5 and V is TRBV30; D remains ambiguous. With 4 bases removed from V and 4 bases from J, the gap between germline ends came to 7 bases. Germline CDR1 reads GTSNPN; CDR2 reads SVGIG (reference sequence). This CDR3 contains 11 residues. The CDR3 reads CAWNLLETQYF. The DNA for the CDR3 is TGTGCCTGGAATTTATTAGAGACCCAGTACTTC.

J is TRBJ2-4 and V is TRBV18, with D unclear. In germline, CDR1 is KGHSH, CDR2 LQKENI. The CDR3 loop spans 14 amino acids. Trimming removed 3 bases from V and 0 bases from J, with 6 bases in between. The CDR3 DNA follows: TGTGCCAGCTCACCTCTCCCAGCCAAAAACATTCAGTACTTC. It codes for CASSPLPAKNIQYF. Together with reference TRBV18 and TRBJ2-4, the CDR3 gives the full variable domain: NAGVMQNPRHLVRRRGQEARLRCSPMKGHSHVYWYRQLPEEGLKFMVYLQKENIIDESGMPKERFSAEFPKEGPSILRIQQVVRGDSAAYFCASSPLPAKNIQYFGAGTRLSVL.

CDR3 nucleotide sequence: TGTGCCAGCAGTTTAATGCCCGCATCGCGTGAGCAGTACTTC. Translating it yields CASSLMPASREQYF. The chain is built from TRBV28 and TRBJ2-7; D call uncertain. Germline V lookup: CDR1 MDHEN, CDR2 SYDVKM. The CDR3 length is 14 residues. Trimming shortened V by 2 bases and J by 7 bases, and 15 bases separated the two germline ends.